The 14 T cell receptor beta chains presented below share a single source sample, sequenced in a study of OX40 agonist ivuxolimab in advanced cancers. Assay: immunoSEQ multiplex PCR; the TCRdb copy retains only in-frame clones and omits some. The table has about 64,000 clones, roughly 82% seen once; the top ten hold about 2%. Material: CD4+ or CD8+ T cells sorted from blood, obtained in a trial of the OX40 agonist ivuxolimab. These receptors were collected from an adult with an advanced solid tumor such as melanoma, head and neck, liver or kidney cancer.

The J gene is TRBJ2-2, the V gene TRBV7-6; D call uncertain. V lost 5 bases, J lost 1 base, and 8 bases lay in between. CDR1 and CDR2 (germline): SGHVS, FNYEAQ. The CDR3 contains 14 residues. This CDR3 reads CASSVTRNTGELFF. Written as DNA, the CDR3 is TGTGCCAGCAGCGTGACGCGGAACACCGGGGAGCTGTTTTTT.

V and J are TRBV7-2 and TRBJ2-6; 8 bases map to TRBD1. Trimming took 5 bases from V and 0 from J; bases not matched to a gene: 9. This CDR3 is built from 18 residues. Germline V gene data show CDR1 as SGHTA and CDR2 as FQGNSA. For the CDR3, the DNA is TGTGCCAGCAGCCCAAGGGGGACAGGAGCCTCTGGGGCCAACGTCCTGACTTTC. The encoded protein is CASSPRGTGASGANVLTF.

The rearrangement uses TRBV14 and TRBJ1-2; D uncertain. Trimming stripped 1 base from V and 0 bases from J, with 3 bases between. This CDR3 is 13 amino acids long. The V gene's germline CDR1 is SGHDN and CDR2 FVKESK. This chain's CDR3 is CASSQVANYGYTF. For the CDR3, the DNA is TGTGCCAGCAGCCAAGTGGCTAACTATGGCTACACCTTC.

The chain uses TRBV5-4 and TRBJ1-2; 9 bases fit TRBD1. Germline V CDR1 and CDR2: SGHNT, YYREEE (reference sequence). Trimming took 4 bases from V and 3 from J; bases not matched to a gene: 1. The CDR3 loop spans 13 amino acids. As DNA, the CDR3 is TGTGCCAGCAGCGGGACAGGGTACTATGGCTACACCTTC. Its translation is CASSGTGYYGYTF.

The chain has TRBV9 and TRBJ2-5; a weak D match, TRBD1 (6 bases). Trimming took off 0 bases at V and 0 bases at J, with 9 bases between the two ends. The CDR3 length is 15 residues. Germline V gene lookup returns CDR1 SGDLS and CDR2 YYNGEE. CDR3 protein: CASSVAAGDQETQYF. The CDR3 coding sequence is TGTGCCAGCAGCGTAGCGGCAGGGGACCAAGAGACCCAGTACTTC.

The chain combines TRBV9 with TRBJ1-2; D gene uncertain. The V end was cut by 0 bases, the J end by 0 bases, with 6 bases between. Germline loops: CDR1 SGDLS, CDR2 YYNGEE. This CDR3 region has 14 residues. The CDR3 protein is CASSVEWSNYGYTF. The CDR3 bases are TGTGCCAGCAGCGTAGAATGGTCTAACTATGGCTACACCTTC.

The CDR3 region has the DNA TGTGCCAGCAGTGAGGGACAGAACGGCAATTCACCCCTCCACTTT. Translation: CASSEGQNGNSPLHF. The chain employs TRBV25-1 and TRBJ1-6; 7 bases match TRBD1. J gave up 7 bases and V 3 bases, and 6 bases lay outside the gene matches. Germline-derived CDR1 and CDR2 are MGHDK and SYGVNS. The CDR3 has 15 amino acids.

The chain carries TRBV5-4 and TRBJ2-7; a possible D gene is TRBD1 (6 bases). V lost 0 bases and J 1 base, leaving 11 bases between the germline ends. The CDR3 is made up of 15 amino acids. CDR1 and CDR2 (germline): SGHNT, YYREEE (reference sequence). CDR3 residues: CASSLAGRGSYEQYF. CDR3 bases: TGTGCCAGCAGCTTGGCGGGCAGGGGATCCTACGAGCAGTACTTC.

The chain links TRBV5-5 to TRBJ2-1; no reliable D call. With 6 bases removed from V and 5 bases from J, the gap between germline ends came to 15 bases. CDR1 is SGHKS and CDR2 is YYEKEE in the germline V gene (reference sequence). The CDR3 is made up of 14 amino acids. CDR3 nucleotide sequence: TGTGCCAGCATCCCCTGGATCGGAAACAATGAGCAGTTCTTC. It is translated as CASIPWIGNNEQFF. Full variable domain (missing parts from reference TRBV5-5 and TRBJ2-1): DAGVTQSPTHLIKTRGQQVTLRCSPISGHKSVSWYQQVLGQGPQFIFQYYEKEERGRGNFPDRFSARQFPNYSSELNVNALLLGDSALYLCASIPWIGNNEQFFGPGTRLTVL.

The CDR3 nucleotides are TGTGCCAGCAGTTACGAGGGGTTCCATGGCTACACCTTC. This encodes CASSYEGFHGYTF. The chain uses TRBV6-5 and TRBJ1-2; tentative D call: TRBD1 (5 bases). Trimming cost V 2 bases and J 6 bases, with 10 bases left between them. The CDR3 runs to 13 residues. CDR1 is MNHEY and CDR2 is SVGAGI in the germline V gene.

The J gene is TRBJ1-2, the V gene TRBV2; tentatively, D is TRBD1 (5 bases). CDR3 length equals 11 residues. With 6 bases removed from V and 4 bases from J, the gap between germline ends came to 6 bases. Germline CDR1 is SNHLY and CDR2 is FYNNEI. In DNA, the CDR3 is TGTGCCAGCAGACAGGTCTATGGCTACACCTTC. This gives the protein CASRQVYGYTF.

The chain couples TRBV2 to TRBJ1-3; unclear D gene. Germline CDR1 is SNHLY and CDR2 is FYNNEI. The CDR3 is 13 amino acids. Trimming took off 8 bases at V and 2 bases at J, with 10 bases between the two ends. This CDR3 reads CASGFATGNTIYF. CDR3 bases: TGTGCCAGCGGTTTCGCGACTGGAAACACCATATATTTT.

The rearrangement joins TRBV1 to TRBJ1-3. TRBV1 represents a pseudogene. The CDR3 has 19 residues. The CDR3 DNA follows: TGCACCAGCAGCCACTCGGAAGAAACAAGGACTAGCTCTGGAAACACCATATATTTT. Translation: CTSSHSEETRTSSGNTIYF.

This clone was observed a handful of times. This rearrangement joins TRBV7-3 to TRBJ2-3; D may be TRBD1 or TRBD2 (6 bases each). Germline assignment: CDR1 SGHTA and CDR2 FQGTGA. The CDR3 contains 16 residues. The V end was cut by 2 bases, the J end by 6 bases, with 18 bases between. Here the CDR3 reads CASSLGLVGGPDTQYF. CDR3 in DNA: TGTGCCAGCAGCTTAGGGCTGGTTGGGGGGCCGGATACGCAGTATTTT.